Sequencing of this T cell receptor beta chain was carried out in a study of cytomegalovirus exposure and HLA in healthy donors. Study-level findings and limits: In vitro confirmation showed a few CMV-associated chains to be CMV antigen specific. Cytomegalovirus association was assigned to 150 to 200 TCR beta chains. Clusters of TCRs from the first cohort tended to co-occur in the 130 or so validation repertoires (as a later analysis found).

Points on this clone: Antigen specificity is unknown.

This CDR3 has 13 amino acids. Trimming took 2 bases from V and 3 from J, leaving 7 bases between them. Germline V gene sequence: CDR1 SNHLY, CDR2 FYNNEI. The table came from immunoSEQ multiplex PCR; TCRdb's copy has only in-frame clones and leaves some out. The table has approximately 150,000 clones, about 90% seen once; the top ten hold over 2.5%. The chain couples TRBV2 to TRBJ1-1, with D unclear. The specimen sequenced was PBMCs. This clonotype was obtained from a woman under 30 in good health and CMV-seropositive. The CDR3 nucleotides are TGTGCCAGCAGTGAAAACACCTACACTGAAGCTTTCTTT. Protein sequence: CASSENTYTEAFF.